This T cell receptor (beta chain) derives from a study of shared clonotypes between healthy human individuals. The overall study: CD4 naive cells filled three plates per donor, CD4 memory three, CD8 naive two and CD8 memory one.

The DNA input per sorted-subset replicate PCR was roughly 0.2 ug, corresponding to roughly 30,000 T cell genomes. Profiled with immunoSEQ multiplex PCR; TCRdb holds only in-frame clones, not every one. The sample yields a few hundred thousand clones, approximately 97% seen once. CDR3 length: 14 residues. V lost 2 bases and J 4 bases, leaving 11 bases between the germline ends. Germline V lookup: CDR1 MNHNS, CDR2 SASEGT. General observations from the study: It was anticipated that sequencing depth would influence how many clonotypes donors shared. Generation probabilities of non-shared clonotypes were lower (relative to those shared by all four donors).

A word on this clone: The antigen is undetermined.

This receptor was taken from a woman aged 25 to 45 in good health. V and J are TRBV6-1 and TRBJ1-2; D unclear. Specimen: naive CD4+ T cells sorted from blood. Subset given: CD45RA+ positively selected. The CDR3 region is CASSESAQIYGYTF. As DNA, the CDR3 is TGTGCCAGCAGTGAAAGCGCCCAGATCTATGGCTACACCTTC.